This T cell receptor beta chain was sequenced in a study of T cell repertoires in cytomegalovirus infection. V shed 4 bases, J shed 1 base, and the junction held 0 bases outside the gene matches. Germline V gives CDR1 SGHTA, CDR2 FQGNSA. The CDR3 consists of 13 residues. Each CDR3 protein gets one entry after TCRdb re-called the reads with MiXCR. Of under 500,000 distinct CDR3 sequences in the sample, roughly 43% were seen once. This clonotype was seen at least ten times. Antigen unknown. Study-level points and caveats: Frequencies of public TCR beta families were cumulated, and this identified carriers of CMV plus the relevant HLA.

This sequence joins TRBV7-2 and TRBJ1-1; 7 bases are shared with TRBD1. The sequencing used cultured PBMCs, collected from culture after CMV antigen stimulation. The receptor comes from a human donor in good health (CMV status not recorded). Some clones in this sample may be carry-over from other donors' samples. In nucleotides, the CDR3 is TGTGCCAGCAGCTCAGGGGGGAACACTGAAGCTTTCTTT. Translation gives CASSSGGNTEAFF.